The 32 T cell receptor beta chains listed next were all sequenced from one sample in a study of regulatory T cells in long-lasting Graves disease. Researchers made TCR beta libraries by using iRepertoire HTBI primers and running Arm-PCR on CDR3 regions. Each CDR3 protein is one row after TCRdb ran MiXCR on the multiplex PCR reads. The sample records around 330,000 distinct CDR3 sequences, about 20% being singletons. The time point was: newly diagnosed GD, antithyroid drugs for less than 3 months. Preparation of the TCR library used RNA extracted from PBMCs. Sequencing was performed on peripheral blood mononuclear cells (PBMCs), taken at new diagnosis, from a patient treated with antithyroid drugs. Source of these receptors: a female donor with Graves disease.

About this clonotype: Only one base separates this from a far larger clonotype, so it likely reflects a read error. V and J are TRBV2 and TRBJ2-5; 12 nucleotides line up with TRBD2. The J call may be mistaken, given a closer DNA end match to TRBJ2-1. Per the germline V gene, CDR1 is SNHLY and CDR2 is FYNNEI. CDR3 size: 17 residues. Here the CDR3 reads CASSHEVLAGGGNEQFF. DNA of the CDR3: TGTGCCAGCAGCCACGAGGTGCTAGCGGGAGGGGGGAATGAGCAGTTCTTC.

This clonotype has just a few counts. V gene TRBV7-3 combines with J gene TRBJ2-1; the D gene is possibly TRBD1 (5 bases). In germline, CDR1 is SGHTA, CDR2 FQGTGA. This CDR3 spans 17 amino acids. The ends were cut back, 2 bases at V and 0 bases at J, with 14 bases in the middle. The CDR3 is CASSLLPGRSSYNEQFF. The CDR3 region has the DNA TGTGCCAGCAGCTTACTACCAGGGCGGAGCTCCTACAATGAGCAGTTCTTC.

The sample holds a few counts of this clonotype. J is TRBJ1-3 and V is TRBV28; TRBD1 aligns across 7 bases. From germline, CDR1 is MDHEN and CDR2 SYDVKM. After removal of 4 bases from V and 4 bases from J, the junction contained 4 bases not matched to a gene. The CDR3 consists of 14 residues. CDR3 DNA sequence: TGTGCCAGCAGTTCCCCGGGACAGGGAAACACCATATATTTT. As protein: CASSSPGQGNTIYF.

In this sample, this clonotype turned up many times. The CDR3 protein is CASSYDRIYEQYF. The CDR3 DNA sequence: TGTGCCAGCAGTTACGACAGGATCTACGAGCAGTACTTC. The rearrangement uses TRBV6-2 or TRBV6-3 and TRBJ2-7; a weak D match, TRBD1 (6 bases). V lost 2 bases to trimming and J lost 3 bases, with 8 bases between them. The CDR3 extends over 13 amino acids. Germline V CDR1 and CDR2: MNHEY, SVGEGT.

This clonotype was seen more than once but under ten times. The chain joins TRBV10-3 to TRBJ1-2, with 9 nucleotides matching TRBD1. Germline-derived CDR1 and CDR2 are ENHRY and SYGVKD. This CDR3 has 17 residues. V was pared by 8 bases and J by 0 bases, with 13 bases of the junction left unmatched. The CDR3 DNA is TGTGCCATCTCATCTTGGGCCGGGACAGGGACTAACTATGGCTACACCTTC. Residues: CAISSWAGTGTNYGYTF.

The chain is built from TRBV3-1 and TRBJ2-5; D remains ambiguous. Germline CDR1 reads LGHDT; CDR2 reads YNNKEL (reference sequence). This CDR3 has 13 amino acids. V was cut by 0 bases and J by 4 bases, with 6 bases left in between. CDR3 residues: CASSQEGLETQYF. In DNA, the CDR3 is TGTGCCAGCAGCCAAGAAGGGTTAGAGACCCAGTACTTC.

This clonotype came up many times. The rearrangement uses TRBV5-1 and TRBJ1-1; perhaps TRBD1 as D (5 bases). The V and J ends lost 3 bases and 6 bases respectively, with 15 bases between them. The germline V gene has CDR1 SGHRS and CDR2 YFSETQ. The CDR3 has 14 residues. The CDR3, as DNA: TGCGCCAGCAGCTCCACGGGACCCCGGGCTGAAGCTTTCTTT. Its protein product is CASSSTGPRAEAFF.

This clonotype was counted only a few times. The chain recombines TRBV29-1 with TRBJ1-4; D may be TRBD1 (5 bases). From germline, CDR1 is SQVTM and CDR2 ANQGSEA. The CDR3 runs 13 residues. The germline V and J ends were trimmed by 7 bases and 4 bases, with 13 bases remaining between them. In nucleotides, the CDR3 is TGCAGCGCAACGTGGGGCCTTAATGAAAAACTGTTTTTT. Residues: CSATWGLNEKLFF. Drawing the rest from reference TRBV29-1 and TRBJ1-4, the complete variable domain is SAVISQKPSRDICQRGTSLTIQCQVDSQVTMMFWYRQQPGQSLTLIATANQGSEATYESGFVIDKFPISRPNLTFSTLTVSNMSPEDSSIYLCSATWGLNEKLFFGSGTQLSVL.

This clonotype was counted only a few times. V usage is TRBV6-2 or TRBV6-3 and J usage is TRBJ2-7; D is ambiguous. There are 14 residues in the CDR3. CDR1 and CDR2 (germline): MNHEY, SVGEGT. V was clipped by 6 bases and J by 3 bases, with 15 bases between them. Here the CDR3 reads CASSPWNKNYEQYF. CDR3 sequence (DNA): TGTGCCAGCAGCCCCTGGAACAAGAACTACGAGCAGTACTTC.

Many counts were recorded for this clonotype. This chain connects TRBV28 to TRBJ2-3, with TRBD1 identical over 8 bases. J was trimmed by 3 bases and V by 6 bases; bases with no gene match: 11. CDR1 and CDR2 from the germline V gene are MDHEN and SYDVKM. CDR3 size: 16 residues. The CDR3: CASRLAGDRMTDTQYF. The CDR3, as DNA: TGTGCCAGCAGACTCGCAGGGGACAGGATGACAGATACGCAGTATTTT. The full variable domain, completed using reference TRBV28 and TRBJ2-3, is DVKVTQSSRYLVKRTGEKVFLECVQDMDHENMFWYRQDPGLGLRLIYFSYDVKMKEKGDIPEGYSVSREKKERFSLILESASTNQTSMYLCASRLAGDRMTDTQYFGPGTRLTVL.

This clonotype was detected many times. V and J are TRBV6-1 and TRBJ1-6, with a tentative D call TRBD1 (6 bases). The V and J ends lost 0 bases and 8 bases respectively, with 17 bases between them. Germline V gives CDR1 MNHNS, CDR2 SASEGT. The CDR3 consists of 17 residues. CDR3 protein: CASSEARRGGRYSPLHF. CDR3 nucleotides: TGTGCCAGCAGTGAAGCCCGAAGGGGGGGCCGGTATTCACCCCTCCACTTT.

This clonotype was seen ten or more times. J is TRBJ1-2 and V is TRBV20-1; maybe TRBD1 (5 bases). Germline CDR1 DFQATT, CDR2 SNEGSKA (reference sequence). The CDR3 extends over 15 amino acids. V lost 0 bases and J 8 bases, leaving 19 bases between the germline ends. The CDR3 DNA follows: TGCAGTGCTAGAGATCTGGGCAGGGAGTGGGGCGGCTACACCTTC. This translates into CSARDLGREWGGYTF.

This clonotype was observed at least ten times. This rearrangement joins TRBV12-3 or TRBV12-4 to TRBJ2-6; the match to TRBD1 covers 7 bases. After removal of 2 bases from V and 12 bases from J, the junction contained 4 bases not matched to a gene. This CDR3 spans 13 amino acids. The CDR3 spells CASSLKGGSVLTF. CDR3 bases: TGTGCCAGCAGTTTAAAAGGGGGCAGCGTCCTGACTTTC.

This clonotype was seen at least ten times. This sequence joins TRBV28 and TRBJ1-5, with a possible D match to TRBD1 (5 bases). The CDR3 totals 17 residues. Germline V lookup: CDR1 MDHEN, CDR2 SYDVKM. The ends were cut back, 6 bases at V and 0 bases at J, with 18 bases in the middle. CDR3 nucleotides: TGTGCCAGCAGACCACCGTCGGGGGAATATAGCAATCAGCCCCAGCATTTT. Encoded protein: CASRPPSGEYSNQPQHF.

This clonotype has at least ten counts. This chain connects TRBV9 to TRBJ2-7; D is perhaps TRBD1 or TRBD2 (5 bases each). The CDR3 totals 14 residues. The germline V and J ends were trimmed by 3 bases and 8 bases, with 18 bases remaining between them. Germline V gene data show CDR1 as SGDLS and CDR2 as YYNGEE. This chain's CDR3 is CASSATVAGTQQYF. CDR3 nucleotides: TGTGCCAGCAGCGCCACGGTCGCCGGGACGCAGCAGTACTTC.

Details on this clonotype: A much larger clone is a single base away; this may be a read error. The V and J genes are TRBV5-4 and TRBJ2-1; maybe TRBD2 (5 bases). V shed 0 bases and J shed 7 bases, with 11 bases lying between them. Looked up from germline, CDR1 is SGHNT and CDR2 is YYREEE (reference sequence). The CDR3 is made up of 14 amino acids. The CDR3 region has the DNA TGTGCCAGCAGCTTGGTTAGCGCGAGTAATGAGCAGTTCTTC. Protein product: CASSLVSASNEQFF.

This clonotype was counted at least ten times. The CDR3 spells CASSVGGRAGGAGTEAFF. CDR3 nucleotide sequence: TGTGCCAGCAGCGTAGGAGGTAGGGCAGGGGGCGCGGGCACTGAAGCTTTCTTT. The chain combines TRBV9 with TRBJ1-1, with 8 nucleotides matching TRBD1. The CDR3 totals 18 residues. Germline values: CDR1 SGDLS, CDR2 YYNGEE. V was clipped by 0 bases and J by 4 bases; unmatched bases: 14.

This clonotype was detected ten times or more. This sequence joins TRBV27 and TRBJ2-1, with no clear D. The V end lost 6 bases, the J end lost 4 bases, and 13 bases lay between the germline ends. The CDR3 has 14 residues. The germline V gene has CDR1 MNHEY and CDR2 SMNVEV (reference sequence). The CDR3 bases are TGTGCCAGCAGATCCCGACGGAAATACAATGAGCAGTTCTTC. Protein product: CASRSRRKYNEQFF.

This clonotype was seen a handful of times. The chain recombines TRBV20-1 with TRBJ2-5; TRBD1 matches 8 bases. Trimming cost V 1 base and J 3 bases; bases outside gene matches: 13. This CDR3 has 17 amino acids. The germline gives CDR1 DFQATT, CDR2 SNEGSKA (reference sequence). The CDR3 here is CSARGFSRDRQEETQYF. The CDR3 DNA reads as TGCAGTGCTAGAGGCTTTAGCCGGGACAGGCAAGAAGAGACCCAGTACTTC.

This clonotype was seen a handful of times. V is TRBV6-2 or TRBV6-3 and J is TRBJ2-2; 12 bases match TRBD2. Germline V lookup: CDR1 MNHEY, CDR2 SVGEGT. The junction had 13 bases not matched to a gene; V was cut back by 5 bases and J by 0 bases. This CDR3 is built from 20 residues. The CDR3 sequence is CASSGPTSGSRWPNTGELFF. The CDR3 DNA sequence: TGTGCCAGCAGTGGGCCGACTAGCGGGAGCCGGTGGCCGAACACCGGGGAGCTGTTTTTT.

This clonotype has a count of ten or more. This sequence joins TRBV5-1 and TRBJ2-1, with TRBD2 matching over 15 bases. CDR1 is SGHRS and CDR2 is YFSETQ in the germline V gene. The CDR3 length is 17 residues. The trim removed 4 bases at V and 9 bases at J, leaving 11 bases unmatched. The CDR3 here is CASSTGLAGGFSGEQFF. In DNA, the CDR3 is TGCGCCAGCAGCACGGGACTAGCGGGAGGATTCAGTGGTGAGCAGTTCTTC.

This clonotype was recorded at least ten times. This rearrangement joins TRBV28 to TRBJ1-5, with TRBD1 matching over 8 bases. Germline lookup yields CDR1 MDHEN and CDR2 SYDVKM. Losses at the gene ends were 5 bases for V and 6 bases for J; bases not matched to a gene: 9. This CDR3 comprises 15 residues. The CDR3 is CASSPTGAQGQPQHF. Here the CDR3 DNA reads TGTGCCAGCAGTCCGACAGGGGCCCAAGGTCAGCCCCAGCATTTT.

Of note for this clonotype: With only one base between it and a far larger clone, this is likely a read error. The chain links TRBV12-3 or TRBV12-4 to TRBJ2-1; perhaps TRBD1 as D (6 bases). Trimming stripped 4 bases from V and 10 bases from J, with 14 bases between. The CDR3 runs to 13 residues. The DNA of the CDR3 is TGTGCCAGCAGTTGGGGGCAAGGGTACGAGCAGTTCTTC. It yields the protein CASSWGQGYEQFF.

This clonotype was detected many times. Relative to the germline gene, one junction end is altered; a read error may explain this. The chain links TRBV11-1 to TRBJ1-1; D gene ambiguous. Germline V lookup: CDR1 SGHAT, CDR2 FQDESV (reference sequence). CDR3 length: 16 amino acids. The CDR3 DNA reads TGTGCCAACAGCACGCCCGGGCTGGAGCTAAACACTGAAGCTTTCTTT. This codes for CANSTPGLELNTEAFF.

Note on this clonotype: A much more abundant neighbour one base away suggests this may be a read error. The CDR3 coding sequence is TGTGCCTGGAGTGTTAGCGGGATGTACAATGAGCGGTTCTTC. It is translated as CAWSVSGMYNERFF. V gene TRBV30 combines with J gene TRBJ2-5; TRBD2 matches at 8 bases. Germline V gene data show CDR1 as GTSNPN and CDR2 as SVGIG (reference sequence). There are 14 residues in the CDR3.

This clonotype was counted ten times or more. The chain couples TRBV20-1 to TRBJ1-4; D unclear. The CDR3 spans 14 residues. Trimming left V 3 bases short and J 7 bases short, with 15 bases between. Germline V CDR1 and CDR2: DFQATT, SNEGSKA (reference sequence). In DNA form, the CDR3 reads TGCAGTGCTAGCCCAGTCGACAAGGGTGAAAAACTGTTTTTT. Translation gives CSASPVDKGEKLFF.

This clonotype was recorded many times. The V gene is TRBV3-1, the J gene TRBJ1-2; D uncertain. This CDR3 is 14 amino acids long. In germline, CDR1 is LGHDT, CDR2 YNNKEL (reference sequence). The V and J ends lost 3 bases and 4 bases respectively, with 12 bases between them. The CDR3 DNA reads TGTGCCAGCAGCCAGATGGGGATAGGCTATGGCTACACCTTC. This codes for CASSQMGIGYGYTF.

The sample holds many counts of this clonotype. V and J are TRBV30 and TRBJ2-7; 10 bases agree with TRBD1. Germline-derived CDR1 and CDR2 are GTSNPN and SVGIG (reference sequence). The CDR3 spans 14 residues. Trimming cost V 0 bases and J 6 bases; bases outside gene matches: 5. The CDR3 nucleotides read TGTGCCTGGAGTGTACCCGGGACAGGGGTCGAGCAGTACTTC. Its translation: CAWSVPGTGVEQYF. Full variable domain (missing parts from reference TRBV30 and TRBJ2-7): SQTIHQWPATLVQPVGSPLSLECTVEGTSNPNLYWYRQAAGRGLQLLFYSVGIGQISSEVPQNLSASRPQDRQFILSSKKLLLSDSGFYLCAWSVPGTGVEQYFGPGTRLTVT.

This clonotype was seen ten or more times. This sequence joins TRBV10-2 and TRBJ2-1; D gene ambiguous. This CDR3 region has 14 residues. Trimming left V 2 bases short and J 7 bases short, with 12 bases between. Germline assignment: CDR1 WSHSY and CDR2 SAAADI. CDR3 DNA: TGCGCCAGCAGTGAGCGGCGGTGGGCTAATGAGCAGTTCTTC. Protein sequence: CASSERRWANEQFF.

This clonotype came up a few times. The V call is TRBV9, the J call TRBJ2-3; 12 nucleotides agree with TRBD2. This CDR3 has 16 amino acids. J gave up 2 bases and V 3 bases, and 4 bases lay outside the gene matches. Germline V lookup: CDR1 SGDLS, CDR2 YYNGEE. CDR3 loop: CASSARLAGVTDTQYF. CDR3 sequence (DNA): TGTGCCAGCAGCGCCCGACTAGCGGGAGTCACAGATACGCAGTATTTT.

The table lists this clonotype with many counts. This sequence joins TRBV5-1 and TRBJ2-3; the D gene is possibly TRBD1 (6 bases). The V end lost 3 bases, the J end lost 5 bases, and 13 bases lay between the germline ends. Germline assignment: CDR1 SGHRS and CDR2 YFSETQ. This CDR3 region has 14 residues. The DNA for the CDR3 is TGCGCCAGCAGCTATCCAGGGGACCTAGATACGCAGTATTTT. Residues: CASSYPGDLDTQYF.

This clonotype has ten or more counts. The chain recombines TRBV11-3 with TRBJ2-1; D is possibly TRBD2 (6 bases). Germline V gives CDR1 SGHNT, CDR2 YENEEA. Trimming shortened V by 1 base and J by 8 bases, and 15 bases separated the two germline ends. This CDR3 comprises 15 residues. The CDR3 region has the DNA TGTGCCAGCAGCTTAGTCCCAGGGAGGTACCATGAGCAGTTCTTC. Translation gives CASSLVPGRYHEQFF.